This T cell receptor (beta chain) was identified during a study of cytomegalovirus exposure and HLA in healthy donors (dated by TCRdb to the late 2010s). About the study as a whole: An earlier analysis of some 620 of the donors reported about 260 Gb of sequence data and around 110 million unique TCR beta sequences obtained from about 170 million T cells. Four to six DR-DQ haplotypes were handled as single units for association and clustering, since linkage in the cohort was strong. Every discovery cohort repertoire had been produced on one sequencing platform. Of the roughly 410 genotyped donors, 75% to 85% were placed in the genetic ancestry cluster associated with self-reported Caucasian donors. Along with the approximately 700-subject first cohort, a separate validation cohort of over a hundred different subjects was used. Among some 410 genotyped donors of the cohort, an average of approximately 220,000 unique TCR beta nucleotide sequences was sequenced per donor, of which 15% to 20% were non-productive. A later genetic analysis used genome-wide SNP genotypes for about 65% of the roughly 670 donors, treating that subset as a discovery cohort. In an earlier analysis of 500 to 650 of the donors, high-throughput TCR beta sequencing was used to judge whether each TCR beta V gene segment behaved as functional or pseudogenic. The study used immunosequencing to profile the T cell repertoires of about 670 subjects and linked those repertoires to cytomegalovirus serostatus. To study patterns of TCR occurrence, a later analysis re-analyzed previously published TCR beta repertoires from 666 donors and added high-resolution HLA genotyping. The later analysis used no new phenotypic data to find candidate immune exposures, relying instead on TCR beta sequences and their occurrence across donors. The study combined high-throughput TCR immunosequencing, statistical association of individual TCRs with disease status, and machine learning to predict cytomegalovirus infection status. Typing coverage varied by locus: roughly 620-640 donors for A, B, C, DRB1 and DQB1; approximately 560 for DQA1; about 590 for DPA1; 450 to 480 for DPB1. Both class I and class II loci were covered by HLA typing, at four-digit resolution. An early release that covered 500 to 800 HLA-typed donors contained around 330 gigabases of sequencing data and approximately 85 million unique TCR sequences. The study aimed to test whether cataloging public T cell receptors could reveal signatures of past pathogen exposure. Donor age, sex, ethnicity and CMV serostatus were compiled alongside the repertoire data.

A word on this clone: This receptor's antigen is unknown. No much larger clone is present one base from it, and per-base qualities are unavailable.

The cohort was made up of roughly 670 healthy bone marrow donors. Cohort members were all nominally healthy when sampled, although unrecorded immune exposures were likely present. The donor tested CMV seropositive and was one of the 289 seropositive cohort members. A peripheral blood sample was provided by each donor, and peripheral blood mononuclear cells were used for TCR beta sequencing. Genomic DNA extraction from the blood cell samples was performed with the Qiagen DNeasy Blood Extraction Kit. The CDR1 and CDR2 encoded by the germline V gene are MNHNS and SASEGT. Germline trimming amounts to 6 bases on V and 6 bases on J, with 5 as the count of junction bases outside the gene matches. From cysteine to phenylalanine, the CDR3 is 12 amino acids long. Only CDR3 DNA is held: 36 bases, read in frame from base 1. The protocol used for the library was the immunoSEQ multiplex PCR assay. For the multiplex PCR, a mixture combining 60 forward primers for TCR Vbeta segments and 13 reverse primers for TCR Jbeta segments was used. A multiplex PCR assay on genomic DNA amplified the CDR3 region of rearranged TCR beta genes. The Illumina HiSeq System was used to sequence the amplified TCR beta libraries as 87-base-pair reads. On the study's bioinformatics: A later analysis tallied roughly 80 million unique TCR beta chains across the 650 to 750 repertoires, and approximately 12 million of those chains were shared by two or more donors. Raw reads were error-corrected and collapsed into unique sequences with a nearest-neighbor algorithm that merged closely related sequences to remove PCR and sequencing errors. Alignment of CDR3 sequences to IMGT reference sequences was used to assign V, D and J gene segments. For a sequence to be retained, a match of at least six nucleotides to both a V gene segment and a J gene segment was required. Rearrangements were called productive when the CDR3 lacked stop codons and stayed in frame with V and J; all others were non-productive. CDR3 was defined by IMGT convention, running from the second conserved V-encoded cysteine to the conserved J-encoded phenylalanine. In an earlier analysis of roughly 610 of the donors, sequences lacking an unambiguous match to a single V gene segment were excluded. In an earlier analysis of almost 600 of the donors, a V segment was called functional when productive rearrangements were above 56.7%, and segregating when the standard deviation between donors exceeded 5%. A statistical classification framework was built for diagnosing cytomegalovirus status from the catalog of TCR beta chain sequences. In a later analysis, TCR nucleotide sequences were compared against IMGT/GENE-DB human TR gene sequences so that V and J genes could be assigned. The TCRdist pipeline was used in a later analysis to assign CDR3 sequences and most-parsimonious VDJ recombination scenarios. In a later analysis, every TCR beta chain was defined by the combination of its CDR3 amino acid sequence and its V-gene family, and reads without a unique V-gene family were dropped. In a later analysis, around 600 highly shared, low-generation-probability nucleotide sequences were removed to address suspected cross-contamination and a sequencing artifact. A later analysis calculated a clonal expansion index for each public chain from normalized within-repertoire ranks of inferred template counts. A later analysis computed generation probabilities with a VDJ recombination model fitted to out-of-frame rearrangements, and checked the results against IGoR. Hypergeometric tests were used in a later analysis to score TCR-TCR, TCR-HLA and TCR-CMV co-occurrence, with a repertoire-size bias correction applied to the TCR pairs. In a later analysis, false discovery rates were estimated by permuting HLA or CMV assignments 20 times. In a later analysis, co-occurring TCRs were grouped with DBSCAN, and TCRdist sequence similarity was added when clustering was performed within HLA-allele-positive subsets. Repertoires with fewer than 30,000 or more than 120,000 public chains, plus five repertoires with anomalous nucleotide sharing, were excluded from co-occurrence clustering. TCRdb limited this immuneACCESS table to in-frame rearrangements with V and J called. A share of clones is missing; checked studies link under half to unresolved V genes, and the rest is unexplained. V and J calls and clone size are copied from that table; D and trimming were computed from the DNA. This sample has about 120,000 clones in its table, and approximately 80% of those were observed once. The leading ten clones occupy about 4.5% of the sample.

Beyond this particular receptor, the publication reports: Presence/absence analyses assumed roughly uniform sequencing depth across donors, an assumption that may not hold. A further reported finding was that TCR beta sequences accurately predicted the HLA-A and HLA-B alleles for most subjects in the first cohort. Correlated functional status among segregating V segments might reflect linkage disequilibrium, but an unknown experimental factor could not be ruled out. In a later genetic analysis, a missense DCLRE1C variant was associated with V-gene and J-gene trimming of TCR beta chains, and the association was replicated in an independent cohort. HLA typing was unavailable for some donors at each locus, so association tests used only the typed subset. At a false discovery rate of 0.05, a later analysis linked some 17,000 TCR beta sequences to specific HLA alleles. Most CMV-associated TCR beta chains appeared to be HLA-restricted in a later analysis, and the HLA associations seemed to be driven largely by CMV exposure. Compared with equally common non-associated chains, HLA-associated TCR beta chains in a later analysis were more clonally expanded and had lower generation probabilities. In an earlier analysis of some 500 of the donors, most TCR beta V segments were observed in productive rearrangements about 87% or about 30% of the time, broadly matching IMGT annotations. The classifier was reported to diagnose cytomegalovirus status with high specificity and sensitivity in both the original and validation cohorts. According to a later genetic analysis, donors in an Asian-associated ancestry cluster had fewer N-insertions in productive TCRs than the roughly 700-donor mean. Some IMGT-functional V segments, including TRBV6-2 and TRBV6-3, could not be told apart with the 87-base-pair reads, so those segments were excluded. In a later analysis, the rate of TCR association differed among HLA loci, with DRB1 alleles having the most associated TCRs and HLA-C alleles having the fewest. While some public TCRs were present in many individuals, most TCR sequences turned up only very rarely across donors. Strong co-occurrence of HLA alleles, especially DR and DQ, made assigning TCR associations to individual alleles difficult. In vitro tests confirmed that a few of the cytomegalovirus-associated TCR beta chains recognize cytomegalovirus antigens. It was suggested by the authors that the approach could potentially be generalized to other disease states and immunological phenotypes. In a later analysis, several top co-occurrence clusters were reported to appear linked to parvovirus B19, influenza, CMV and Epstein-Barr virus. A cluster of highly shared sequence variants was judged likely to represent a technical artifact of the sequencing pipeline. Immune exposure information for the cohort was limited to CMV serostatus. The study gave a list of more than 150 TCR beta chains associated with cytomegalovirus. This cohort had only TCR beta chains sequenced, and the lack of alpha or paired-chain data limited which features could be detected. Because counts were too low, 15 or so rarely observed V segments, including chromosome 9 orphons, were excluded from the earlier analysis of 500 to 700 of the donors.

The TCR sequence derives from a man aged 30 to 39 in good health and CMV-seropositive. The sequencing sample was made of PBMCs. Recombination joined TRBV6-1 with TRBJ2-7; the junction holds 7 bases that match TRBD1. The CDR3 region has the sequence CASRNRGLEQYF. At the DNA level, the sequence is TGTGCCAGCAGGAACAGGGGCCTCGAGCAGTACTTC.